Given below is one T cell receptor (beta chain) in context. This entry comes from a study of T cell changes during pregnancy in multiple sclerosis. The V segment lost 5 bases and the J segment 6 bases; nucleotides outside the gene matches: 7. CDR1 and CDR2 from the germline V gene are SGHTA and FQGNSA. The CDR3 totals 15 residues. Here immunoSEQ multiplex PCR was the method, and the copy in TCRdb shows in-frame clones only, minus some. In the table there are tens of thousands of clones, 75% to 95% of which are singletons. The sequencing used peripheral blood, collected in the first trimester of pregnancy. The gene calls are TRBV7-2 and TRBJ1-6; the match to TRBD1 covers 7 bases. The sequence was obtained from a female donor in good health, enrolled as a control in a pregnancy study. Here the CDR3 reads CASSTGTATNSPLHF. CDR3 in DNA: TGTGCCAGCAGCACAGGGACAGCAACTAATTCACCCCTCCACTTT.